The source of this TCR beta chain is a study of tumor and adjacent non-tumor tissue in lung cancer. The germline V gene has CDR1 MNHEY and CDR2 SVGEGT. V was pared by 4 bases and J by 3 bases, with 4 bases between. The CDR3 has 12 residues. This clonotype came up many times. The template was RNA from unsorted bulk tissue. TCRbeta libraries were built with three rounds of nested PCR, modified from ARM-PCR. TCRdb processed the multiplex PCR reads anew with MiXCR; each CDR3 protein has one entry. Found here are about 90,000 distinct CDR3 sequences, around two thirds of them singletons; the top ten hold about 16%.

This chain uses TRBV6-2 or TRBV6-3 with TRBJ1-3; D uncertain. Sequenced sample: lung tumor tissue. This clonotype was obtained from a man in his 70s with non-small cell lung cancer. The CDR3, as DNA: TGTGCCAGCAGTTTCGATGGAAACACCATATATTTT. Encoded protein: CASSFDGNTIYF.